This T cell receptor beta chain was sequenced for a study of blood T cell repertoires in COVID-19. Study-wide background: Material from acute and convalescent COVID-19 was sourced from the United States, Italy and Spain.

The CDR3 extends over 15 amino acids. From germline, CDR1 is SNHLY and CDR2 FYNNEI. V dropped 7 bases and J dropped 4; count of bases not matched to a gene: 6. Seattle participants joined during active infection and were tracked over time. TCRdb keeps only in-frame clones here, not all; method: immunoSEQ multiplex PCR. The sample lists roughly 390,000 clones, around 87% seen once, with about 9.4% in the top ten. This TCR derives from a woman aged 30 to 39 with COVID-19, enrolled during active disease. The rearrangement uses TRBV2 and TRBJ2-1; TRBD2 agrees at 11 bases. Sequenced material: peripheral blood. The CDR3 sequence is CASTELAGGYNEQFF. The CDR3 region has the DNA TGTGCCAGCACGGAGCTAGCGGGAGGTTACAATGAGCAGTTCTTC.